These T cell receptor beta chains were read from a single sample in a study of regulatory T cells in long-lasting Graves disease. From the multiplex PCR reads, TCRdb called clonotypes with MiXCR, one entry per CDR3 protein. The sample consists of hundreds of thousands of distinct CDR3 sequences, about 14% of them appearing once. The same data also contributed to another study, on T cells in Graves' hyperthyroidism and ophthalmopathy.

Here the sequenced sample was peripheral blood mononuclear cells (PBMCs), taken at new diagnosis, from a patient treated with antithyroid drugs. All receptors derive from a man younger than 45 with Graves disease. Each CDR3 is given with its conserved first and last residue. The D gene is left open where the match is weak. Where a row states a size, it is once, few, many or the class of an expanded clone; other rows omit it.

CDR3 | DNA | J | size | V | D
CASGLVTGDNQPQHF | TGTGCTAGTGGTTTGGTCACAGGGGACAATCAGCCCCAGCATTTT | TRBJ1-5 | many | TRBV12-5 | TRBD1
CASSQRTGASEAFF | TGTGCCAGCAGCCAACGGACCGGGGCCAGCGAAGCTTTCTTT | TRBJ1-1 | many | TRBV7-9 | -
CASSLGPSTNEQFF | TGTGCCAGCAGCTTAGGTCCTTCCACCAATGAGCAGTTCTTC | TRBJ2-1 | - | TRBV5-6 | -
CATSDFREGLQDTQYF | TGTGCCACCAGTGATTTCAGGGAAGGTCTTCAAGATACGCAGTATTTT | TRBJ2-3 | many | TRBV24-1 | -
CASSQEAGWIAGASEQFF | TGTGCCAGCAGCCAAGAAGCGGGGTGGATAGCGGGAGCGAGTGAGCAGTTCTTC | TRBJ2-1 | - | TRBV4-2 | TRBD2
CASSQEGSTGNYEQYF | TGCGCCAGCAGCCAAGAGGGATCAACGGGAAACTACGAGCAGTACTTC | TRBJ2-7 | - | TRBV4-1 | -
CASGLGPGLSHSPLHF | TGTGCTAGTGGTTTGGGTCCCGGGCTTTCACATTCACCCCTCCACTTT | TRBJ1-6 | many | TRBV12-5 | -
CSALPGQTYEQYF | TGCAGTGCTTTGCCCGGACAGACCTACGAGCAGTACTTC | TRBJ2-7 | few | TRBV20-1 | -
CASSEYNGETQYF | TGTGCCAGCAGTGAATATAATGGAGAGACCCAGTACTTC | TRBJ2-5 | many | TRBV2 | -
CASSLVLGGSDTQYF | TGTGCCAGCAGTTTAGTGCTAGGGGGCTCAGATACGCAGTATTTT | TRBJ2-3 | many | TRBV27 | TRBD1
CASSAYGDTQYF | TGCGCCAGCAGCGCGTACGGCGATACGCAGTATTTT | TRBJ2-3 | few | TRBV5-1 | -
CASSRTSPRGTDTQYF | TGTGCCAGCAGTCGAACTAGTCCTCGAGGCACAGATACGCAGTATTTT | TRBJ2-3 | many | TRBV2 | -